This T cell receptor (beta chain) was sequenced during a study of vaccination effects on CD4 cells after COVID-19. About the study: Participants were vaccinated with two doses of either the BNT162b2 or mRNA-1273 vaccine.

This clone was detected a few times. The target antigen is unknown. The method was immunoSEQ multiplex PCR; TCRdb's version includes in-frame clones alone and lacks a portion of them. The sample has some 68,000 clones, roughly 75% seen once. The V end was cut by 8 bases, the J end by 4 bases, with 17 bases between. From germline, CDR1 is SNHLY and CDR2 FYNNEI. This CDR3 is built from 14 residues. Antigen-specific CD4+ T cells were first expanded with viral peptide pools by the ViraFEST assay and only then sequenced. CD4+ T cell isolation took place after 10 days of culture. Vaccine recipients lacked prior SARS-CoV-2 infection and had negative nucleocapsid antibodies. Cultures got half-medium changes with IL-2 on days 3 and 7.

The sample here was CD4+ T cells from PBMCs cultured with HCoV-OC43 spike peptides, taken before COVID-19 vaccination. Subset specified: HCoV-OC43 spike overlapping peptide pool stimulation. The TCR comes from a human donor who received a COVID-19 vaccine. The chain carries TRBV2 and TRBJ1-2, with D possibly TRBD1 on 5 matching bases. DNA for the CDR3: TGTGCCAGCGGCAAAATTGGGGGGATCTATGGCTACACCTTC. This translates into CASGKIGGIYGYTF.